This TCR beta chain was retrieved from a study of beta chain features in type 1 diabetes. The germline V gene encodes CDR1 SGHTA and CDR2 FQGNSA. The germline V and J ends were trimmed by 1 base and 4 bases, with 14 bases remaining between them. The CDR3 is 15 amino acids. Of the isolated RNA, all was reverse transcribed, and so the sequenced material was expressed TCRB transcripts. Profiling relied on immunoSEQ multiplex PCR, and the TCRdb table lists in-frame clones only, not all of them. The table records 300,000 to 400,000 clones, approximately 11% of them present only once. Each donor gave one heparinised blood draw averaging around 120 mL.

The receptor comes from a woman under 40 in good health. This chain connects TRBV7-2 to TRBJ2-7; D may be TRBD2 (5 bases). Input material: naive CD4+ T cells from blood. Written as DNA, the CDR3 is TGTGCCAGCAGCTTAGGGTCGGCGGGTGCTTACGAGCAGTACTTC. Encoded protein: CASSLGSAGAYEQYF.